This TCR beta chain was identified in a study of blood T cell repertoires in COVID-19. In the study overall: The samples span acute and convalescent COVID-19 from the United States, Italy and Spain. PBMCs, B-cell-depleted T cells, or T cells were the source of the cDNA or gDNA that made up the material.

Germline lookup yields CDR1 SQVTM and CDR2 ANQGSEA. Trimming removed 6 bases from V and 1 base from J, with 6 bases in between. CDR3 size: 11 residues. Authors' analysis steps: Amplified reference gene primers provided the basis for estimating nucleated cell counts. Only in-frame clones appear in the TCRdb table, and some are missing; sequencing was by immunoSEQ multiplex PCR. V and J calls and clone size come straight from that table; D and trimming were deduced from the DNA. Here the sample spans some 150,000 clones, around 80% being singletons. V is TRBV29-1 and J is TRBJ1-1; D is perhaps TRBD1 (5 bases). This clonotype originated in a woman of 80 years or more in a cohort sampled during active or convalescent COVID-19. Sequencing was carried out using peripheral blood. Here the CDR3 reads CSVTENTEAFF. In DNA form, the CDR3 reads TGCAGCGTGACAGAGAACACTGAAGCTTTCTTT.